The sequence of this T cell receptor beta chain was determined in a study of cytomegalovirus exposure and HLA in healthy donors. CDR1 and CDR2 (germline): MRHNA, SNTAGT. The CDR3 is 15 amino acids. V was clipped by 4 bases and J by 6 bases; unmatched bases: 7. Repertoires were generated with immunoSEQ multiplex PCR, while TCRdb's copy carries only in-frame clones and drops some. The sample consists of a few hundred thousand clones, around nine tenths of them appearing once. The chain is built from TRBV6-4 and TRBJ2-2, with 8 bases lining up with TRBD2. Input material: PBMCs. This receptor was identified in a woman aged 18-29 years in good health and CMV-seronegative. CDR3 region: CASSVAAGVAGELFF. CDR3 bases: TGTGCCAGCAGTGTCGCAGCGGGAGTGGCCGGGGAGCTGTTTTTT.